These 7 T cell receptor beta chains were all obtained from the same sample, sequenced in a study of T cell clonotyping in hematopoietic cell transplantation. Sequencing was performed with immunoSEQ multiplex PCR; in TCRdb, only in-frame clones are kept and a portion is missing. Among about 7,700 clones listed, around 94% were seen once. The material sequenced was peripheral blood mononuclear cells, taken 30 days after allogeneic stem cell transplant. These receptors all stem from a male patient aged 55 to 69 who had an allogeneic stem cell transplant from an unrelated donor, so T cells may come from the graft donor. Some clones in this sample may be carry-over from other donors' samples.

This clone was counted between two and nine times. The chain combines TRBV4-2 with TRBJ2-7, with D possibly TRBD1 on 6 matching bases. This CDR3 spans 15 amino acids. The V gene's germline CDR1 is LGHNA and CDR2 YNFKEQ. Deletions cut 1 base from V and 3 bases from J, with 13 bases between. DNA of the CDR3: TGTGCCAGCAGCCAAGGGGGTCAGGGGTTCTACGAGCAGTACTTC. Its translation: CASSQGGQGFYEQYF.

The chain combines TRBV9 with TRBJ1-4, with 7 bases fitting TRBD1. The CDR3 is made up of 16 amino acids. Germline values: CDR1 SGDLS, CDR2 YYNGEE. After removal of 3 bases from V and 8 bases from J, the junction contained 13 bases not matched to a gene. This CDR3 reads CASSGGRGRVAEKLFF. The CDR3 DNA follows: TGTGCCAGCAGCGGGGGTAGGGGGCGCGTAGCCGAAAAACTGTTTTTT.

The rearrangement links TRBV19 to TRBJ2-2, with 7 bases identical to TRBD2. This CDR3 is 15 amino acids long. CDR1 LNHDA and CDR2 SQIVND come from the germline V gene (reference sequence). With 5 bases clipped from V and 5 bases from J, the junction kept 8 bases outside the gene matches. This chain's CDR3 is CASSSGTMDTGELFF. The CDR3 DNA reads TGTGCCAGTAGTTCCGGGACTATGGATACCGGGGAGCTGTTTTTT.

The chain has TRBV2 and TRBJ2-1; D could derive from TRBD1 or TRBD2 (5 bases each). There are 14 residues in the CDR3. V was shortened by 11 bases and J by 8 bases, with 22 bases between the two germline ends. Per the germline V gene, CDR1 is SNHLY and CDR2 is FYNNEI. The CDR3, as DNA: TGTGCCGGGGCCCAGGACTCCAGTATGGATGAGCAGTTCTTC. Translating it yields CAGAQDSSMDEQFF.

The chain joins TRBV11-3 to TRBJ2-6; D uncertain. Germline V gene data show CDR1 as SGHNT and CDR2 as YENEEA. This CDR3 is 15 amino acids long. V gave up 4 bases and J gave up 0 bases, with 7 bases separating them. CDR3 sequence (DNA): TGTGCCAGCAGCTCCCAACACTCTGGGGCCAACGTCCTGACTTTC. This sequence encodes CASSSQHSGANVLTF.

The chain joins TRBV5-1 to TRBJ2-5, with TRBD1 as a possible D gene (6 bases). CDR1 and CDR2 (germline): SGHRS, YFSETQ. The CDR3 totals 15 residues. Deletions cut 3 bases from V and 5 bases from J, with 17 bases between. CDR3 nucleotides: TGCGCCAGCAGCTGGGGGCCCGAGAGTTTTGAGACCCAGTACTTC. Protein: CASSWGPESFETQYF.

The J gene is TRBJ1-1, the V gene TRBV19, with D possibly being TRBD1 (5 bases). The CDR3 extends over 18 amino acids. Germline-derived CDR1 and CDR2 are LNHDA and SQIVND (reference sequence). The ends were cut back, 5 bases at V and 5 bases at J, with 27 bases in the middle. The CDR3 reads CASSPGGGRGHWGTEAFF. In DNA, the CDR3 is TGTGCCAGTAGTCCCGGTGGGGGAAGAGGTCATTGGGGGACTGAAGCTTTCTTT. The variable domain in full, with the rest retrieved from reference TRBV19 and TRBJ1-1, is DGGITQSPKYLFRKEGQNVTLSCEQNLNHDAMYWYRQDPGQGLRLIYYSQIVNDFQKGDIAEGYSVSREKKESFPLTVTSAQKNPTAFYLCASSPGGGRGHWGTEAFFGQGTRLTVV.